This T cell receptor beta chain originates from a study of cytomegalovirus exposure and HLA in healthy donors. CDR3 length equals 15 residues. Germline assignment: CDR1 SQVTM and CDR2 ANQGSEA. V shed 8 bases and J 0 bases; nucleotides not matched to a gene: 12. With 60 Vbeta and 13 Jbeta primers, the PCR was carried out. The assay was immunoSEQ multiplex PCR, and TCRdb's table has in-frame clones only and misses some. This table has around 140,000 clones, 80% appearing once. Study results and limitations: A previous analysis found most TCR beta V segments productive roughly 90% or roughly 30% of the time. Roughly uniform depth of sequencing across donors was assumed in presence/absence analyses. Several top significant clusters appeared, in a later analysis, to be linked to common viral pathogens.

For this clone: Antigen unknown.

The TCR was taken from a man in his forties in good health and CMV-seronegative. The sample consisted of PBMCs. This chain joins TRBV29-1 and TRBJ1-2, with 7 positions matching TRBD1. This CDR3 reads CSTGQDITANYGYTF. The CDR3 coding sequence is TGCAGCACCGGACAGGACATCACGGCTAACTATGGCTACACCTTC.